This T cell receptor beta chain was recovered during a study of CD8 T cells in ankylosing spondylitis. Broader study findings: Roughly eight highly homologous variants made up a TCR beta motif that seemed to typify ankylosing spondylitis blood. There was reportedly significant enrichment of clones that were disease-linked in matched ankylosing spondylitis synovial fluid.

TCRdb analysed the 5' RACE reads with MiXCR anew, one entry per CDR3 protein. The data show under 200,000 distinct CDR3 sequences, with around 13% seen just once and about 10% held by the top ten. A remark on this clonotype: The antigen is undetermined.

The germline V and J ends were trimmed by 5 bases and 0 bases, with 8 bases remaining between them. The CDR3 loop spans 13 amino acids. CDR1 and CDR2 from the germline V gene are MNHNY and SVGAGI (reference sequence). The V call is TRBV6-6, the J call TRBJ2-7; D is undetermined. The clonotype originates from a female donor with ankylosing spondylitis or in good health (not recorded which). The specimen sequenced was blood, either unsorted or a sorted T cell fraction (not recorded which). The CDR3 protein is CASSSVDSYEQYF. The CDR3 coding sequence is TGTGCCAGCAGTAGCGTGGACTCCTACGAGCAGTACTTC.